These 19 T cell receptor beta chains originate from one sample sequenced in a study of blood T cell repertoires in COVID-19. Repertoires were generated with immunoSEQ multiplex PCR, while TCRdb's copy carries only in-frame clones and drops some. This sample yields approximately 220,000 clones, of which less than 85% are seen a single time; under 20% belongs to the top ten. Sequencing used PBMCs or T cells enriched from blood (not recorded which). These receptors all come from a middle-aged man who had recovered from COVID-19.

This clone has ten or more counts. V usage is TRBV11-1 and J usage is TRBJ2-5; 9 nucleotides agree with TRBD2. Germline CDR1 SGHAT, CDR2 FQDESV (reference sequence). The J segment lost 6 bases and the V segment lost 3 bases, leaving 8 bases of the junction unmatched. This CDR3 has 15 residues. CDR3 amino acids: CASSFNSGSSKTQYF. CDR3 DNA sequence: TGTGCCAGCAGCTTTAATAGCGGGAGCTCGAAGACCCAGTACTTC.

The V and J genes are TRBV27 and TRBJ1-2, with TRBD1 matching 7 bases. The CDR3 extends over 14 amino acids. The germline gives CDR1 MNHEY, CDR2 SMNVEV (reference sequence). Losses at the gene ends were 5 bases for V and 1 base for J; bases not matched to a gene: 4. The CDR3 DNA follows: TGTGCCAGCAGTCCCAGACAGGGTAACTATGGCTACACCTTC. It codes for CASSPRQGNYGYTF.

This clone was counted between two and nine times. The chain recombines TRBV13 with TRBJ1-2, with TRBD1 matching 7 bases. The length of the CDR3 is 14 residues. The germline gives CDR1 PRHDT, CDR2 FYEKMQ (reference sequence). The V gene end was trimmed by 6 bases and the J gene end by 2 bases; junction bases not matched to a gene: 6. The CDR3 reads CASRMPGQNYGYTF. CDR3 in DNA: TGTGCCAGCAGGATGCCGGGACAGAACTATGGCTACACCTTC.

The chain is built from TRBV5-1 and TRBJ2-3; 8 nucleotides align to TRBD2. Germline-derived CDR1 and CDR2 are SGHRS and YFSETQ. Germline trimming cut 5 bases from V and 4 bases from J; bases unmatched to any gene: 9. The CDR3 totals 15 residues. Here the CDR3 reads CASSLASGSPDTQYF. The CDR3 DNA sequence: TGCGCCAGCAGTCTAGCCAGCGGGAGCCCAGATACGCAGTATTTT.

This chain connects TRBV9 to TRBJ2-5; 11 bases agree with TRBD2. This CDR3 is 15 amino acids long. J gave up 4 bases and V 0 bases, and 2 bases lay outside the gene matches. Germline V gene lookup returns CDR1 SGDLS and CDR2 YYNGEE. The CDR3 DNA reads TGTGCCAGCAGCGTAGCAGGACTAGCGGGAGAGACCCAGTACTTC. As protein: CASSVAGLAGETQYF.

CDR3 in amino acids: CASSPGNQPQHF. CDR3 DNA: TGTGCCAGCAGCCCGGGGAATCAGCCCCAGCATTTT. The rearrangement links TRBV12-3 or TRBV12-4 to TRBJ1-5, with no clear D. The length of the CDR3 is 12 residues. Trimming took 6 bases from V and 4 from J, leaving 7 bases between them.

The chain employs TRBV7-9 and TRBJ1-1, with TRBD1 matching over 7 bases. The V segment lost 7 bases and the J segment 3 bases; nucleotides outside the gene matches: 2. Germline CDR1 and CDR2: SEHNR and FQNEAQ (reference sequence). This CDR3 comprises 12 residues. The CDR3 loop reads CASIDRDTEAFF. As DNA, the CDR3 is TGTGCCAGCATAGACAGGGACACTGAAGCTTTCTTT.

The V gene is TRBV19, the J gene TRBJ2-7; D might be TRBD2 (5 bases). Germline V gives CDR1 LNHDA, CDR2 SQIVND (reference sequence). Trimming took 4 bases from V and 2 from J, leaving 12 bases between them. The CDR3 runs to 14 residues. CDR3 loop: CASSTQSGTYEQYF. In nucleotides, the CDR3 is TGTGCCAGTAGTACTCAATCCGGGACCTACGAGCAGTACTTC.

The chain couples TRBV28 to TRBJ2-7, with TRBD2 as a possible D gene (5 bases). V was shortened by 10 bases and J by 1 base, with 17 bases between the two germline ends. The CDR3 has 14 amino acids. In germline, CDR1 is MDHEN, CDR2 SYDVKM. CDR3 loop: CANLSIGSSYEQYF. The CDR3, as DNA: TGTGCCAACTTGTCAATTGGGAGTTCCTACGAGCAGTACTTC.

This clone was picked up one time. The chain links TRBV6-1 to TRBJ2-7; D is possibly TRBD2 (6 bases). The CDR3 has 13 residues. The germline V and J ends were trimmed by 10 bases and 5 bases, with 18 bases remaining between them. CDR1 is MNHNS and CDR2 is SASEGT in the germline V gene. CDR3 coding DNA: TGTGCCACCCAAAGGCGGGGAGTAAACGAGCAGTACTTC. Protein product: CATQRRGVNEQYF.

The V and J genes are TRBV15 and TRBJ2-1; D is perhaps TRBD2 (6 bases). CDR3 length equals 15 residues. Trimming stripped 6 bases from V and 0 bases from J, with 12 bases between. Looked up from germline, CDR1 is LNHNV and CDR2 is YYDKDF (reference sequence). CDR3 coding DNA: TGTGCCACCAGGGCCGTCGGGGGCTCCTACAATGAGCAGTTCTTC. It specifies CATRAVGGSYNEQFF. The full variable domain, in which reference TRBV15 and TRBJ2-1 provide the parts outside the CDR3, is DAMVIQNPRYQVTQFGKPVTLSCSQTLNHNVMYWYQQKSSQAPKLLFHYYDKDFNNEADTPDNFQSRRPNTSFCFLDIRSPGLGDTAMYLCATRAVGGSYNEQFFGPGTRLTVL.

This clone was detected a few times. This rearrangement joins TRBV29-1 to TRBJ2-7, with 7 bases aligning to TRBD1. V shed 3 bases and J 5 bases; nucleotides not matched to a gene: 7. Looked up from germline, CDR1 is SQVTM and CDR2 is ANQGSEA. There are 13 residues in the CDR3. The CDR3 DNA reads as TGCAGCGTTGATGGGGACAGTTCCAACGAGCAGTACTTC. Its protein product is CSVDGDSSNEQYF.

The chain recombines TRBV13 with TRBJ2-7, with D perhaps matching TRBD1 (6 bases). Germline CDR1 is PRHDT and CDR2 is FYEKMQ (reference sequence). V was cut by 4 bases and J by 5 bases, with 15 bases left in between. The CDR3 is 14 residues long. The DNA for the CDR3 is TGTGCCAGCAGCTCAGCCGACAGGATCAACGAGCAGTACTTC. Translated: CASSSADRINEQYF.

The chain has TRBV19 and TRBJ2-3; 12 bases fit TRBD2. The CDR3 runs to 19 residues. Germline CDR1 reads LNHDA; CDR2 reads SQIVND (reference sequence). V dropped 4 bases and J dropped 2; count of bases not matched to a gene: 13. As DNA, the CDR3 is TGTGCCAGTAGTAAGATAGGAACTAGCGGGAGGCGATACACAGATACGCAGTATTTT. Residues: CASSKIGTSGRRYTDTQYF.

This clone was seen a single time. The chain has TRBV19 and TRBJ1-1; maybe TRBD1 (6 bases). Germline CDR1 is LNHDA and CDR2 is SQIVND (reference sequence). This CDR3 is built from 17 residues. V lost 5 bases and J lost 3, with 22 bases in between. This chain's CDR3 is CASSFTRSGTTDTEAFF. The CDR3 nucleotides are TGTGCCAGTAGTTTCACAAGATCCGGGACAACGGACACTGAAGCTTTCTTT.

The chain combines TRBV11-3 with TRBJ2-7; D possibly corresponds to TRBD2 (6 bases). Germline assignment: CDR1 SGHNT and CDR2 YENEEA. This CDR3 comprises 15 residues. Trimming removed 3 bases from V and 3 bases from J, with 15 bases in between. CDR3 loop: CASSFLAGGNYEQYF. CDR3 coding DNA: TGTGCCAGCAGCTTTTTAGCAGGAGGGAACTACGAGCAGTACTTC.

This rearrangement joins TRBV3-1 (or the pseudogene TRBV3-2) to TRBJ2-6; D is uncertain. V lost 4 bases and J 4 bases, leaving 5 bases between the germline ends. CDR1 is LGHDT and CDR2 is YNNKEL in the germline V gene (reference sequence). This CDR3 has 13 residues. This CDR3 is CASSPRGANVLTF. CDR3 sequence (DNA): TGTGCCAGCAGCCCGAGGGGGGCCAACGTCCTGACTTTC.

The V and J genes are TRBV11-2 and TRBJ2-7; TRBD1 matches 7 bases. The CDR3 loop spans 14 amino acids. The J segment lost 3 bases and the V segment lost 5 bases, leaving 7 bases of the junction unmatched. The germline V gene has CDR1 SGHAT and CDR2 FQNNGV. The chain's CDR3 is CASSQWDSIYEQYF. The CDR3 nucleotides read TGTGCCAGCAGCCAATGGGACAGCATCTACGAGCAGTACTTC. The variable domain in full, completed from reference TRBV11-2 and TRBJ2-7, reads EAGVAQSPRYKIIEKRQSVAFWCNPISGHATLYWYQQILGQGPKLLIQFQNNGVVDDSQLPKDRFSAERLKGVDSTLKIQPAKLEDSAVYLCASSQWDSIYEQYFGPGTRLTVT.

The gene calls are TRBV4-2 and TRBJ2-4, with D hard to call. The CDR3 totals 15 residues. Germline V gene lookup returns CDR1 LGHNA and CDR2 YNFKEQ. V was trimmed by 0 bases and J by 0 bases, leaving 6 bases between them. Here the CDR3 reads CASSQEYLAKNIQYF. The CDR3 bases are TGTGCCAGCAGCCAAGAATATCTAGCCAAAAACATTCAGTACTTC.